This T cell receptor beta chain is from a study of blood T cell repertoires in COVID-19. Background on the study: The United States, Italy and Spain supplied acute and convalescent COVID-19 samples.

Germline trimming cut 5 bases from V and 2 bases from J; bases unmatched to any gene: 4. CDR1 and CDR2 from the germline V gene are ENHRY and SYGVKD. The length of the CDR3 is 14 residues. Individuals aged about 18 to 90 years were recruited from 24 US areas. Either two negative PCRs, clearance, or symptom resolution qualified Cohort 3 donors as recovered. Methods used by the authors: Nucleated cell counts were estimated from reference gene primer amplification. Measured with immunoSEQ multiplex PCR; TCRdb has only the in-frame clones, and not every one. V, J and clone size reflect that table, while D and trimming were determined from the DNA. Altogether roughly 250,000 clones are present, 70% to 90% being singletons, with the ten largest covering 3.5% to 4.5%.

The receptor comes from a woman in her 30s who had recovered from COVID-19. The chain links TRBV10-3 to TRBJ2-3, with 7 bases lining up with TRBD1. The specimen was PBMCs or T cells enriched from blood (not recorded which). This chain's CDR3 is CAISWQGDTDTQYF. In nucleotides, the CDR3 is TGTGCCATCAGTTGGCAGGGGGACACAGATACGCAGTATTTT.